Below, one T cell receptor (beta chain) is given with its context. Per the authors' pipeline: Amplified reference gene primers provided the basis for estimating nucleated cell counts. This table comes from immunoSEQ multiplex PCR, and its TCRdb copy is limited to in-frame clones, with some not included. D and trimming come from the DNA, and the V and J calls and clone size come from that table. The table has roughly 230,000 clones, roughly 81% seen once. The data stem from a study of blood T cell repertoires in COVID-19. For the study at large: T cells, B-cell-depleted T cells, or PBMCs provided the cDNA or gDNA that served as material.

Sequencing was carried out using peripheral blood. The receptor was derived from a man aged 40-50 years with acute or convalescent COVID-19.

CDR3 sequence reads: CASGSEVESFYGYTF. The CDR3 DNA sequence: TGTGCTAGTGGTTCCGAGGTCGAGAGTTTCTATGGCTACACCTTC. The chain joins TRBV12-5 to TRBJ1-2, with unresolved D. V dropped 4 bases and J dropped 4 bases, with 16 bases sitting between them. CDR1 and CDR2 (germline): LGHNT, FRNRAP. CDR3 size: 15 residues.